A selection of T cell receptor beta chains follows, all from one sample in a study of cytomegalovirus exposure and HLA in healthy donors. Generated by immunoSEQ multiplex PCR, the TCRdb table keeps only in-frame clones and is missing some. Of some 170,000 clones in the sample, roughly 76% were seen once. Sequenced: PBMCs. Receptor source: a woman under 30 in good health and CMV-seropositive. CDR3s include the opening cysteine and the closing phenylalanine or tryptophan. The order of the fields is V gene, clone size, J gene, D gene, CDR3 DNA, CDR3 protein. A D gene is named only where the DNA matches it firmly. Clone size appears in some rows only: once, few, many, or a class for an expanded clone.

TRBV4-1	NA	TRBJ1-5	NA	TGCGCCAGCAGCCATTACAGGCGCAATCAGCCCCAGCATTTT	CASSHYRRNQPQHF
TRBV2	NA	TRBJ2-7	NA	TGTGCCAGCCTTCGAGGACATCCCAACGAGTGGAACTTC	CASLRGHPNEWNF
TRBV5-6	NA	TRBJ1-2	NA	TGTGCCAGCAGCATGACCCCCAGGGATGGCTATGGCTACACCTTC	CASSMTPRDGYGYTF
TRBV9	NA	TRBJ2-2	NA	TGTGCCAGCAGCGCAGGGCCCGGGGAGCTGTTTTTT	CASSAGPGELFF
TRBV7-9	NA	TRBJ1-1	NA	TGTGCCAGCAGCTTAGGGGGGGGCCCGAACACTGAAGCCTTCTTT	CASSLGGGPNTEAFF
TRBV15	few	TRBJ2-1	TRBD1	TGTGCCACCAGCAAACCGGGACAGACATACAATGAGCAGTTCTTC	CATSKPGQTYNEQFF
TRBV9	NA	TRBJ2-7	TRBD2	TGTGCCAGCAGCGCAAGTCGGACTAGCGGGGGGTCGTCCTACGAGCAGTACTTC	CASSASRTSGGSSYEQYF
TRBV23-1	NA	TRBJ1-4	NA	TGCGCCAGCAGTCTCCGACAAGAAAAACTGTTTTTT	CASSLRQEKLFF
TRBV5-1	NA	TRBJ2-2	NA	TGCGCCAGCAGCTTGAGCAGGGGGGACACCGGGGAGCTGTTTTTT	CASSLSRGDTGELFF
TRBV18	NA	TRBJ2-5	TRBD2	TGTGCCAGCTCACCAAGTCCTAGCGGGGGGCAGGAGACCCAGTACTTC	CASSPSPSGGQETQYF
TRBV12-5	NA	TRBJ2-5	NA	TGTGCTAGTGGTTCGGGGGAGACCCAGTACTTC	CASGSGETQYF
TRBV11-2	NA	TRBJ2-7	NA	TGTGCCAGCAGCTTCATGACAGAAACCTACGAGCAGTACTTC	CASSFMTETYEQYF
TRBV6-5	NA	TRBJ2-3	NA	TGTGCCAGCAGCACATCTGAGGTCCATACGCAGTATTTT	CASSTSEVHTQYF
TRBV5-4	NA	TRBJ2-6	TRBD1	TGTGCCAGCAGCTCGGAGACAGGGCCCAACCTTTCTGGGGCCAACGTCCTGACTTTC	CASSSETGPNLSGANVLTF
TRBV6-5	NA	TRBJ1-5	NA	TGTGCCAGCAGCTCCTACAATCAGCCCCAGCATTTT	CASSSYNQPQHF
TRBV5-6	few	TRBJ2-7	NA	TGTGCCAGCAGCTTGAATGGAGGATTGTACGAGCAGTACTTC	CASSLNGGLYEQYF
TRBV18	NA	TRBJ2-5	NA	TGTGCCAGCTCACCACTGAACTCAGAGACCCAGTACTTC	CASSPLNSETQYF
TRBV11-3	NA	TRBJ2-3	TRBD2	TGTGCCAGCAGCTATCGGAGCGGGGGGGCCGGCACAGATACGCAGTATTTT	CASSYRSGGAGTDTQYF
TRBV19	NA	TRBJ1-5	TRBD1	TGTGCCAGTATGGAGATGACAGGGATTAATCAGCCCCAGCATTTT	CASMEMTGINQPQHF
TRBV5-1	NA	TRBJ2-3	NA	TGCGCCAGCAGATGGGGAGGTGGACCAACAGATACGCAGTATTTT	CASRWGGGPTDTQYF
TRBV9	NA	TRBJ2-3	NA	TGTGCCAGCAGCGTAGTCGGAGCAGATACGCAGTATTTT	CASSVVGADTQYF
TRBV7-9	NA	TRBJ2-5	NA	TGTGCCAGCAGCTTAAACAGGCTTAACCAAGAGACCCAGTACTTC	CASSLNRLNQETQYF
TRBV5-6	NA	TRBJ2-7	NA	TGTGCCAGCAGCTCGGGTGGTCCCTACGAGCAGTACTTC	CASSSGGPYEQYF
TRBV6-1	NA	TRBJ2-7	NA	TGTGCCAGCAGTGAACCACATAACTACGAGCAGTACTTC	CASSEPHNYEQYF
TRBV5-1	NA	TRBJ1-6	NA	TGCGCCAGCAGCCTGGAACGGCCCGGGAGCTCACCCCTCCACTTT	CASSLERPGSSPLHF
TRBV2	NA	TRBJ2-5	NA	TGTGCCAGCACATTTGAGACCCAGTACTTC	CASTFETQYF
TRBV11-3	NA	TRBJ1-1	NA	TGTGCCAGCAGCTCCAGAGGGGGTACTGAAGCTTTCTTT	CASSSRGGTEAFF
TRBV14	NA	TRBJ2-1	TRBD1	TGTGCCAGCAGCCACACCAAACTTACGACAGGGGATGAGCAGTTCTTC	CASSHTKLTTGDEQFF
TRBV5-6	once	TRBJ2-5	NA	TGTGCCAGCAGCTTTAACAGCCACGATGGCGAGACCCAGTACTTC	CASSFNSHDGETQYF
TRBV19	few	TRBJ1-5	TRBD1	TGTGCCAGTAGGCCGGGACAGGGGGCTGGACAGCCCCAGCATTTT	CASRPGQGAGQPQHF
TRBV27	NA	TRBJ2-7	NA	TGTGCCAGCAGTCAATATACGCCGGGTCGGCTAGTCCACGAGCAGTACTTC	CASSQYTPGRLVHEQYF
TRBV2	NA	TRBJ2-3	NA	TGTGCCAGCAGTGAAATGGCCCCGCAGTATTTT	CASSEMAPQYF
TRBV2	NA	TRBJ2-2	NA	TGTGCCAGCATCGGCAGGGGGAACACCGGGGAGCTGTTTTTT	CASIGRGNTGELFF
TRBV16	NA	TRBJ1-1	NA	TGTGCCAGCAGCCCCTTAGACCCCCGGGTAGACCTAGGGGGTAGCACTGAAGCTTTCTTT	CASSPLDPRVDLGGSTEAFF
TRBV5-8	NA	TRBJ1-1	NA	TGTGCCAGCAGCTTGTCCGGGACACCGAACACTGAAGCTTTCTTT	CASSLSGTPNTEAFF
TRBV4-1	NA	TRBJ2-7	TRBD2	TGCGCCAGCAGCCAGGTGGTAGCGGGGGGTGGCGAGCAGTACTTC	CASSQVVAGGGEQYF
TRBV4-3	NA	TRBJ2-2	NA	TGCGCCAGCAGCCAAGACACGGGGTCGAACACCGGGGAGCTGTTTTTT	CASSQDTGSNTGELFF
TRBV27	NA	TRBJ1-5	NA	TGTGCCAGCATTAGACAGATCCGCCAGCCCCAGCATTTT	CASIRQIRQPQHF